This TCR beta chain comes out of a study of T cells in Graves' hyperthyroidism and ophthalmopathy. Study summary: Upon initial diagnosis and before any treatment, peripheral blood was collected.

TCR beta CDR3 regions were amplified from RNA transcripts. Initially, a first-round RT-PCR of the TCR CDR3 employed the HTBI primer set. TCRdb analysed the multiplex PCR reads with MiXCR anew, one entry per CDR3 protein. This sample has over 450,000 distinct CDR3 sequences, with 17% found just once. Each diagnosis drew on symptoms, thyroxine, TRAb, thyroid ultrasound and orbital computed tomography findings. This clonotype was found many times. Trimming left V 10 bases short and J 4 bases short, with 20 bases between. CDR1 and CDR2 (germline): SNHLY, FYNNEI. The CDR3 is 15 residues long. J is TRBJ2-1 and V is TRBV2; weak D call: TRBD1 (6 bases). The sample consisted of blood. The receptor was derived from a woman in her late teens or twenties with Graves' ophthalmopathy. As DNA, the CDR3 is TGTGCCACCAAGGAACAGGGATCTAGATACAATGAGCAGTTCTTC. Its protein product is CATKEQGSRYNEQFF.